What follows are 6 T cell receptor beta chains derived from one specimen sequenced in a study of blood T cell repertoires in COVID-19. Method: immunoSEQ multiplex PCR; TCRdb's copy keeps in-frame clones and lacks some. The sample shows more than 95,000 clones, 88% of them seen only once. Sequenced: peripheral blood. Source of these receptors: a man in his forties or fifties with acute or convalescent COVID-19.

This clone appeared many times. The rearrangement uses TRBV24-1 and TRBJ2-2; 8 bases are shared with TRBD1. This CDR3 is built from 15 residues. The junction had 7 bases not matched to a gene; V was cut back by 4 bases and J by 7 bases. The germline CDR1 and CDR2 sequences are KGHDR and SFDVKD. This chain's CDR3 is CATSDPTGAGGELFF. The CDR3 DNA is TGTGCCACCAGTGACCCGACAGGGGCGGGCGGGGAGCTGTTTTTT.

The rearrangement uses TRBV19 and TRBJ1-4; TRBD1 agrees at 8 bases. Germline V gene data show CDR1 as LNHDA and CDR2 as SQIVND (reference sequence). This CDR3 spans 15 amino acids. V lost 5 bases to trimming and J lost 7 bases; unmatched junction nucleotides: 9. For the CDR3, the DNA is TGTGCCAGTAGTCTTTCTGGGACAGGTCGTGAAAAACTGTTTTTT. Protein sequence: CASSLSGTGREKLFF.

The rearrangement uses TRBV6-5 and TRBJ1-5; 7 positions agree with TRBD1. This CDR3 comprises 15 residues. Trimming took 7 bases from V and 0 from J; bases not matched to a gene: 6. CDR1 MNHEY and CDR2 SVGAGI come from the germline V gene. The CDR3 region is CASIPPGGSNQPQHF. The DNA for the CDR3 is TGTGCCAGCATCCCCCCAGGGGGTAGCAATCAGCCCCAGCATTTT.

The J gene is TRBJ2-1, the V gene TRBV30; the D gene is possibly TRBD2 (6 bases). This CDR3 spans 11 amino acids. CDR1 GTSNPN and CDR2 SVGIG come from the germline V gene (reference sequence). Between the trimmed V and J ends, which lost 5 bases and 12 bases, there was a span of 14 bases. The CDR3 loop is CAWSLGRSQFF. As DNA, the CDR3 is TGTGCCTGGTCCCTAGGGAGGTCGCAGTTCTTC.

This rearrangement joins TRBV3-1 (or the pseudogene TRBV3-2) to TRBJ1-5, with TRBD1 as a possible D gene (5 bases). The ends were cut back, 8 bases at V and 2 bases at J, with 25 bases in the middle. CDR3 length equals 18 residues. The germline V gene has CDR1 LGHDT and CDR2 YNNKEL (reference sequence). CDR3 sequence (DNA): TGTGCCAGCCCCAGTCGAATTCCCGGGGGAGATGGCAATCAGCCCCAGCATTTT. Translating it yields CASPSRIPGGDGNQPQHF.

The V and J genes are TRBV6-5 and TRBJ2-3; the D gene is possibly TRBD1 (6 bases). CDR1 and CDR2 (germline): MNHEY, SVGAGI. Between the trimmed V and J ends, which lost 1 base and 3 bases, there was a span of 14 bases. There are 16 residues in the CDR3. This chain's CDR3 is CASSYLPWTETDTQYF. In DNA, the CDR3 is TGTGCCAGCAGTTACTTACCATGGACAGAAACAGATACGCAGTATTTT.